Listed here is a single T cell receptor beta chain. The sample comes from a study of blood T cell repertoires in COVID-19. Turning to the study itself: Material from acute and convalescent COVID-19 was sourced from the United States, Italy and Spain. T cells, B-cell-depleted T cells, or PBMCs supplied cDNA or gDNA.

Original handling: For nucleated cells, counts were estimated from reference gene primer amplification. Profiling relied on immunoSEQ multiplex PCR, and the TCRdb table lists in-frame clones only, not all of them. For V, J and clone size, that table is used; D and trimming come from the DNA. The table records about 120,000 clones, approximately 90% of them present only once. The length of the CDR3 is 16 residues. This receptor was taken from a human donor in a cohort sampled during active COVID-19. The gene calls are TRBV21-1 and TRBJ2-7; TRBD2, as called in the table, went unchecked against the DNA. TRBV21-1 represents a pseudogene. The sequenced sample was peripheral blood. CDR3: CASSKPGGGPTYEQYF. CDR3 nucleotides: TGTGCCAGCAGCAAACCGGGGGGCGGGCCGACCTACGAGCAGTACTTC.